This TCR beta chain was retrieved from a study of blood T cell repertoires in COVID-19. The method was immunoSEQ multiplex PCR; TCRdb's version includes in-frame clones alone and lacks a portion of them. Of under 150,000 clones in the sample, approximately 91% were seen once. Germline V gives CDR1 MNHNY, CDR2 SVGAGI (reference sequence). The V end lost 5 bases, the J end lost 4 bases, and 12 bases lay between the germline ends. The CDR3 is made up of 14 amino acids. The gene calls are TRBV6-6 and TRBJ1-3, with a tentative D call TRBD1 (5 bases). The receptor was isolated from a woman aged 70-85 years who had recovered from COVID-19. The sequenced material came from peripheral blood. The CDR3, as DNA: TGTGCCAGCAGTCTCCCGGACAAAGGAAACACCATATATTTT. Translated, it gives CASSLPDKGNTIYF.